This entry is about one T cell receptor (beta chain). It lacks a known antigen. No base quality information exists; no much larger clone differs at one position. Library preparation used multiplex PCR. Sequencing used an Illumina HiSeq 2500. Following protocols modified from ARM-PCR, the researchers constructed TCRbeta libraries through three rounds of nested PCR with primers (Table S4). Before sequencing, PCR products in the 200-500 bp range were cut out of the gel and cleaned up using the QIAquick gel extraction kit. The authors' pipeline ran thus. Trimmomatic was used to clean the reads, FLASH merged the cleaned reads into complete CDR3 sequences, and MiTCR assigned the sequences to V(D)J germline segments. Clonal diversity was computed as the inverse Simpson's index with VDJtools. A read counted as productive if the sequence was in-frame and lacked a premature stop codon. Clones were called with MiXCR by TCRdb after fastp trimmed the public reads at Q25, and only in-frame beta chains were retained. All rows with the same CDR3 protein become a single entry with the most common DNA and genes. None of the V and J calls come from the authors' own analysis; TCRdb made them. For this sample the table gives fewer than 100,000 distinct CDR3 sequences, of which more than 75% were detected only once. The top ten clonotypes cover around a fifth of the sample.

The CDR1 and CDR2 encoded by the germline V gene are SQVTM and ANQGSEA. The CDR3 covers 12 residues, taking in both the cysteine and the phenylalanine. CDR3 DNA only is kept here, 36 bases in frame from base 1. RNA was extracted from bulk unsorted tissue and checked for quality with a NanoDrop ND-1000 and an Agilent 2100. Distant non-tumor tissue taken more than 3 cm from the tumor edge was used as the normal lung sample. All donors had newly diagnosed lung cancer, had not received prior chemotherapy, and were admitted for thoracic surgery in China between August and November 2014. Patients with previous radiotherapy or chemotherapy, or with another concurrent cancer, were excluded from the study. Surgical tissue pieces of roughly 1-2.3 cm3 were preserved in RNAlater solution and stored at -80 °C until use. This sample was included in a study of tumor and adjacent non-tumor tissue in lung cancer (dated by TCRdb to 2017 to 2018). About the investigation overall: Of the cohort, 11 to 12 patients had adenocarcinoma, 2 had squamous cell carcinoma and 1 had small cell lung cancer. The approximately 15 enrolled patients, of whom 10 were men and 5 were women, were aged about 30 to 80 years and were diagnosed with TNM stage I to III disease. A total of 95 million to 150 million productive TCRbeta reads were generated by sequencing, corresponding to an average of around 3.8 million reads per sample. The study compared bulk TCRbeta repertoires between lung tumor tissue and matched distant non-tumor lung tissue from about 14 lung cancer patients. Around 31 paired specimens, one tumor and one normal lung sample per patient, were profiled by TCRbeta CDR3 sequencing.

The research as a whole found: The top 100 clones made up a significantly larger cumulative share of the repertoire in normal lung than in tumor tissue. Because peripheral blood was not sequenced, blood TCRbeta repertoires in the lung cancer patients of the study were not examined. TCR diversity was significantly higher in younger patients, and greater tumor TCR diversity was associated with shorter overall survival and shorter disease-free survival. Only roughly 14 patients were in the cohort, and the authors stated that larger samples and more detailed clinical data are needed. Neither the sequencing platform nor unique molecular identifiers are named or mentioned anywhere in the methods. Tumor tissue showed significantly higher TCR diversity (inverse Simpson) than normal lung tissue, at 431.37 vs 166.20 (P = 0.0075, Mann-Whitney U test).

The sequence derives from a woman between 45 and 65 years old with non-small cell lung cancer. The chain is encoded by TRBV29-1 joined to TRBJ2-7, with the D segment identity uncertain. Material: distant non-tumor lung tissue. The base sequence is TGCCATGGAGATCAAGCAATCTACGAGCAGTACTTC. Its coded protein is CHGDQAIYEQYF.